This is a list of T cell receptor beta chains from one sample in a study of early T cells in non-severe SARS-CoV-2 infection. Via MiXCR, TCRdb re-called the 5' RACE reads, giving one row per CDR3 protein. Of around 57,000 distinct CDR3 sequences in the sample, 8% to 10% were seen once. The sample was whole blood. These receptor sequences come from an adult who was a healthcare worker with PCR-confirmed SARS-CoV-2 infection or an uninfected control (not recorded which). Each CDR3 is given without its conserved first and last residue. Fields, in order: V gene, CDR3 protein.

V gene: TRBV6-1
CDR3 protein: ASSPNVGQGNTEAF

V gene: TRBV19
CDR3 protein: ASSAGQYGYT

V gene: TRBV2
CDR3 protein: ASSEYSDPGPMSGYT

V gene: TRBV11-2
CDR3 protein: ASSQGHLTDTQY

V gene: TRBV3-1
CDR3 protein: ASSQGRVQETQY

V gene: TRBV20-1
CDR3 protein: SASGTSGGGDTQY

V gene: TRBV7-6
CDR3 protein: ASSPVGGLDVGEQF

V gene: TRBV13
CDR3 protein: ASSHRDADTGELF

V gene: TRBV10-2
CDR3 protein: ASSVNRGLNTGELF

V gene: TRBV5-4
CDR3 protein: ASSLTGGVNYGYT

V gene: TRBV4-3
CDR3 protein: ASSQDLGSSYEQY

V gene: TRBV29-1
CDR3 protein: SVGLGAYNEQF

V gene: TRBV29-1
CDR3 protein: SVNKGGELF

V gene: TRBV7-2
CDR3 protein: ASSPDPSGSYEQY

V gene: TRBV7-2
CDR3 protein: ASSPGEQRTDTQY

V gene: TRBV12-3/TRBV12-4
CDR3 protein: ASSLAAGIDEKLF